This is a list of T cell receptor beta chains from one sample in a study of blood T cell repertoires in COVID-19. The assay was immunoSEQ multiplex PCR, and TCRdb's table has in-frame clones only and misses some. The sample has 490,000 or so clones, 88% seen once. Sequenced: PBMCs or T cells enriched from blood (not recorded which). These receptors were collected from a woman aged 40 to 50 who had recovered from COVID-19. Both conserved end residues are part of each CDR3. Fields, in order: D gene, J gene, clone size, V gene, CDR3 protein, CDR3 DNA. The D gene is left open where the match is weak. Some rows mark clone size as missing; the rest say once, few, many or name a class of expanded clone.

TRBD1	TRBJ2-7	.	TRBV18	CASSPGQGLSSEQYF	TGTGCCAGCTCACCTGGACAGGGGTTGTCGTCCGAGCAGTACTTC
TRBD1	TRBJ1-1	.	TRBV27	CASSPTGGNTEAFF	TGTGCCAGCAGTCCGACAGGGGGGAACACTGAAGCTTTCTTT
TRBD2	TRBJ2-1	.	TRBV5-4	CASSLAASGSIDNEQFF	TGTGCCAGCAGCTTGGCCGCTAGCGGGAGTATTGACAATGAGCAGTTCTTC
TRBD1	TRBJ2-5	.	TRBV2	CASKLDRGGIETQYF	TGTGCCAGCAAACTGGACAGGGGCGGGATTGAGACCCAGTACTTC
.	TRBJ1-5	.	TRBV4-1	CASSPSLPGGGSNQPQHF	TGCGCCAGCAGCCCCAGTCTCCCGGGAGGGGGTAGCAATCAGCCCCAGCATTTT
TRBD1	TRBJ1-2	.	TRBV12-3/TRBV12-4	CASSPGQHYGYTF	TGTGCCAGCAGTCCGGGACAGCACTATGGCTACACCTTC
.	TRBJ2-5	.	TRBV18	CASSPPTSLKGETQYF	TGTGCCAGCTCACCACCCACTAGCCTTAAGGGGGAGACCCAGTACTTC
TRBD1	TRBJ1-2	.	TRBV11-3	CASSPDRERAMGHYGYTF	TGTGCCAGCAGCCCTGACAGGGAGCGAGCGATGGGCCACTATGGCTACACCTTC
TRBD2	TRBJ2-5	.	TRBV11-2	CASSWEGPGTQYF	TGTGCCAGCAGCTGGGAGGGTCCGGGGACCCAGTACTTC
.	TRBJ1-5	.	TRBV19	CASSIEARRPQHF	TGTGCCAGTAGTATAGAGGCCCGGAGGCCCCAGCATTTT
TRBD2	TRBJ2-1	.	TRBV29-1	CSVASGRRGEQFF	TGCAGCGTTGCTAGCGGGAGACGGGGTGAGCAGTTCTTC
TRBD1	TRBJ1-2	.	TRBV7-2	CASSSWTGDYGYTF	TGTGCCAGCAGCTCGTGGACAGGGGACTATGGCTACACCTTC
.	TRBJ1-1	.	TRBV18	CASSPLQVEAFF	TGTGCCAGCTCACCGTTACAGGTTGAAGCTTTCTTT
TRBD2	TRBJ2-2	once	TRBV19	CASSIAGGPVGELFF	TGTGCCAGTAGTATCGCGGGAGGGCCTGTCGGGGAGCTGTTTTTT
TRBD1	TRBJ2-3	.	TRBV7-9	CASSLGDRDADTQYF	TGTGCCAGCAGCTTAGGGGACAGGGATGCAGATACGCAGTATTTT
TRBD2	TRBJ2-2	.	TRBV5-1	CASGTSGSGELFF	TGCGCCAGCGGGACTAGCGGGTCCGGGGAGCTGTTTTTT
TRBD2	TRBJ2-2	few	TRBV6-5	CASSYSGGMNTGELFF	TGTGCCAGCAGTTACTCGGGGGGGATGAACACCGGGGAGCTGTTTTTT
TRBD1	TRBJ2-1	.	TRBV4-1	CASSQDSYDRDYNEQFF	TGCGCCAGCAGCCAAGATTCGTACGACAGGGATTACAATGAGCAGTTCTTC
TRBD1	TRBJ1-1	.	TRBV25-1	CASSERDRGQAFF	TGTGCCAGCAGTGAACGGGACAGGGGGCAAGCTTTCTTT
TRBD1	TRBJ2-1	.	TRBV4-3	CASSQHTTGVEGYNEQFF	TGCGCCAGCAGCCAACATACGACAGGGGTCGAAGGCTACAATGAGCAGTTCTTC
.	TRBJ2-2	.	TRBV10-3	CAISVRGFDGELFF	TGTGCCATCAGTGTTAGAGGGTTTGACGGGGAGCTGTTTTTT
TRBD1	TRBJ1-4	.	TRBV15	CATSREARDRGGEKLFF	TGTGCCACCAGCAGAGAGGCCCGGGACAGGGGCGGTGAAAAACTGTTTTTT
.	TRBJ2-7	.	TRBV19	CASSAGEGRGYEQYF	TGTGCCAGTTCCGCCGGGGAAGGCAGGGGCTACGAGCAGTACTTC
TRBD1	TRBJ2-4	.	TRBV15	CATSRAKGTGAPKNIQYF	TGTGCCACCAGCAGAGCCAAAGGGACAGGGGCCCCCAAAAACATTCAGTACTTC
TRBD1	TRBJ2-7	.	TRBV7-2	CASSLPGQLYEQYF	TGTGCCAGCAGCTTACCGGGACAGCTCTACGAGCAGTACTTC
TRBD2	TRBJ2-7	.	TRBV7-9	CASSLQREGSYEQYF	TGTGCCAGCAGCTTGCAGCGGGAGGGCTCCTACGAGCAGTACTTC
.	TRBJ2-7	.	TRBV7-8	CASSFHYEQYF	TGTGCCAGCAGCTTCCACTACGAGCAGTACTTC
.	TRBJ1-2	.	TRBV12-3/TRBV12-4	CASSFSLYGYTF	TGTGCCAGCAGTTTTTCCCTATATGGCTACACCTTC
TRBD1	TRBJ2-2	.	TRBV18	CASSLQGAFGNTGELFF	TGTGCCAGCTCACTTCAGGGGGCGTTCGGAAACACCGGGGAGCTGTTTTTT
TRBD2	TRBJ2-2	.	TRBV11-2	CASRNLAGGPNTGELFF	TGTGCCAGCAGGAACTTAGCGGGAGGCCCGAACACCGGGGAGCTGTTTTTT
.	TRBJ1-2	.	TRBV11-2	CASSFYQVWGYTF	TGTGCCAGCAGTTTTTACCAGGTTTGGGGCTACACCTTC
TRBD1	TRBJ2-2	.	TRBV7-2	CASSLAQGAITGELFF	TGTGCCAGCAGCTTAGCTCAGGGGGCGATTACCGGGGAGCTGTTTTTT
TRBD1	TRBJ2-1	.	TRBV5-1	CASSLPGQDSEQFF	TGCGCCAGCAGCTTGCCGGGACAGGATTCTGAGCAGTTCTTC
.	TRBJ1-2	.	TRBV15	CATSAGDYGYTF	TGTGCCACCTCCGCAGGGGATTATGGCTACACCTTC
TRBD2	TRBJ2-4	.	TRBV19	CASRIPGLAENIQYF	TGTGCCAGTAGGATACCGGGACTAGCGGAAAACATTCAGTACTTC
TRBD2	TRBJ2-7	.	TRBV6-5	CASSSRLAGGYEQYF	TGTGCCAGCAGTTCAAGACTAGCGGGAGGGTACGAGCAGTACTTC
TRBD2	TRBJ2-6	.	TRBV5-4	CASSLSGGNRGANVLTF	TGTGCCAGCAGCTTGTCGGGGGGAAATCGTGGGGCCAACGTCCTGACTTTC
.	TRBJ1-2	.	TRBV20-1	CSPGQRGYTF	TGCAGTCCCGGACAGCGGGGCTACACCTTC
TRBD2	TRBJ2-1	.	TRBV6-5	CASSSAGLAGIEQFF	TGTGCCAGCAGTTCCGCGGGACTAGCGGGGATTGAGCAGTTCTTC
TRBD1	TRBJ1-4	.	TRBV2	CASSEAPPTGGGEKLFF	TGTGCCAGCAGTGAAGCGCCCCCGACAGGGGGAGGTGAAAAACTGTTTTTT
.	TRBJ1-5	.	TRBV15	CATSRDRSRGQPQHF	TGTGCCACCAGCAGAGATAGAAGCCGCGGTCAGCCCCAGCATTTT
TRBD2	TRBJ2-2	.	TRBV4-2	CASSQVPWTSGSGAGELFF	TGTGCCAGCAGCCAAGTGCCATGGACTAGCGGGAGTGGAGCCGGGGAGCTGTTTTTT
.	TRBJ2-1	.	TRBV19	CASSFRDNEQFF	TGTGCCAGTAGCTTCCGTGACAATGAGCAGTTCTTC
.	TRBJ2-5	.	TRBV7-2	CASSFSGSSAWETQYF	TGTGCCAGCAGCTTTTCCGGGAGCTCCGCATGGGAGACCCAGTACTTC
.	TRBJ2-3	.	TRBV13	CASTPRGSDTQYF	TGTGCCAGCACGCCCAGGGGATCAGATACGCAGTATTTT
TRBD2	TRBJ2-7	.	TRBV7-6	CASSMTSGTSYEQYF	TGTGCCAGCAGTATGACTAGCGGGACTTCCTACGAGCAGTACTTC
TRBD1	TRBJ2-2	.	TRBV29-1	CSVRSRTGGTGELFF	TGCAGCGTTCGTTCTCGGACAGGGGGCACCGGGGAGCTGTTTTTT